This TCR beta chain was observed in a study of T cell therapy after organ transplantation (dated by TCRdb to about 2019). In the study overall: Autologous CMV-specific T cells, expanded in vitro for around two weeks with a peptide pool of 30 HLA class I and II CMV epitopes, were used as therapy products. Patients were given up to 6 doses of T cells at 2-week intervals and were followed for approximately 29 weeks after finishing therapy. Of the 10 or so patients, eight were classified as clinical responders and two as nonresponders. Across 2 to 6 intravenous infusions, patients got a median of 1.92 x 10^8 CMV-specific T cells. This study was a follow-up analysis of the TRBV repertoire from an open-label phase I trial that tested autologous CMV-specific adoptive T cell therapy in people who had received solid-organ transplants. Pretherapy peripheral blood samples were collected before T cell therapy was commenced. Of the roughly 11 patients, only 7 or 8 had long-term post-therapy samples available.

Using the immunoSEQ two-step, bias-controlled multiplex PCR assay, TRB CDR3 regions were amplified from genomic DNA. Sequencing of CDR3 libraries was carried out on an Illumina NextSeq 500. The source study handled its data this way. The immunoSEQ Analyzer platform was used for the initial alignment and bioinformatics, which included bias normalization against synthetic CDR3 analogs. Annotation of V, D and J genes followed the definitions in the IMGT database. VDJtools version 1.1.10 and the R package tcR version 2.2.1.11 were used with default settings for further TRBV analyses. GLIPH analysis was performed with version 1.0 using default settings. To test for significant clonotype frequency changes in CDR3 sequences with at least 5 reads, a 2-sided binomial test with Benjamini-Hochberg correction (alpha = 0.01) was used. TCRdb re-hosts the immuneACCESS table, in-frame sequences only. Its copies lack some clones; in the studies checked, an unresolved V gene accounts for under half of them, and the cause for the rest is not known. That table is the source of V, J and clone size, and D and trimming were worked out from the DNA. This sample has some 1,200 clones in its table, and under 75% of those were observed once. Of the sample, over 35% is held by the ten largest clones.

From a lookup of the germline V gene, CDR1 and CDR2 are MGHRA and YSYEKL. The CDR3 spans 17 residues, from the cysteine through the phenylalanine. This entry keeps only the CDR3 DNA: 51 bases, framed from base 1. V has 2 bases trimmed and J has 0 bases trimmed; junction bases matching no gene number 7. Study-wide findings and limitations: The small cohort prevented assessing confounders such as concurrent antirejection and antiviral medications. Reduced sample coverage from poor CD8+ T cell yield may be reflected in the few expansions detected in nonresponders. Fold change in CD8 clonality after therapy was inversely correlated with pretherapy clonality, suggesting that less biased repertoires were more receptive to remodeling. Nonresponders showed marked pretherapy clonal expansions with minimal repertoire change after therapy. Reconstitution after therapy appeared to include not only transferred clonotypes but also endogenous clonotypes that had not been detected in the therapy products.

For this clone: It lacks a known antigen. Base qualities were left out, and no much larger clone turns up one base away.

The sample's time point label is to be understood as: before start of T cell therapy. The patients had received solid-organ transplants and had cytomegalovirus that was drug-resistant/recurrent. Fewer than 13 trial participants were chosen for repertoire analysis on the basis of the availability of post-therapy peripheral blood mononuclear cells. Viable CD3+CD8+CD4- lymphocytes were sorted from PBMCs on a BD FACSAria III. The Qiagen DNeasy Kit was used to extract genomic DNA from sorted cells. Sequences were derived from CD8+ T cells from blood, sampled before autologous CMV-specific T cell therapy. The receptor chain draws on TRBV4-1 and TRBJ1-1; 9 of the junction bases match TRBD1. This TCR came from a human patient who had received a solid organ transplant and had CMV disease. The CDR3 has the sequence CASSQTVDRGLNTEAFF. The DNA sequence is TGCGCCAGCAGCCAAACCGTGGACAGGGGACTGAACACTGAAGCTTTCTTT.